This is a list of T cell receptor beta chains from one sample in a study of spatial heterogeneity in lung cancer. MiXCR was run by TCRdb on the 5' RACE reads, yielding one entry per CDR3 protein. The data contain about 50,000 distinct CDR3 sequences, around 7.6% of them singletons. The source material was PBMCs, sampled at surgery. The origin of the receptors is a female donor with early-stage non-small cell lung cancer. Both conserved end residues are part of each CDR3. D genes are given only for firm matches. Clone size is given for some rows only: seen once, a few or many times, or a class if the clone is expanded.

J: TRBJ2-3; D: .; V: TRBV24-1; size: many; DNA: TGTGCCACCAGTGATAGTCTAGCCGGGGCAGATACGCAGTATTTT; CDR3: CATSDSLAGADTQYF
J: TRBJ2-1; D: TRBD1; V: TRBV11-2; size: few; DNA: TGTGCCAGCAGCTTAGGACAGGGCAATGAGCAGTTCTTC; CDR3: CASSLGQGNEQFF
J: TRBJ2-1; D: .; V: TRBV11-2; size: many; DNA: TGTGCCAGCAGCTTAGATCTATCGTGGCTAGCAAACCATGAGCAGTTCTTC; CDR3: CASSLDLSWLANHEQFF
J: TRBJ2-3; D: .; V: TRBV12-3/TRBV12-4; size: few; DNA: TGTGCCAGCAGTTTAGGAGGGGCGTCGGATACGCAGTATTTT; CDR3: CASSLGGASDTQYF
J: TRBJ2-3; D: TRBD1; V: TRBV7-9; size: .; DNA: TGTGCCAGCAGCTTTTACCGGGACAGGGGTGCAGATACGCAGTATTTT; CDR3: CASSFYRDRGADTQYF
J: TRBJ2-7; D: TRBD1; V: TRBV10-3; size: few; DNA: TGTGCCATCAGGGAATCTAGAGTCAGGGGGTCGGCCTACGAGCAGTACTTC; CDR3: CAIRESRVRGSAYEQYF
J: TRBJ2-6; D: TRBD1; V: TRBV9; size: few; DNA: TGTGCCAGCAGCGTAGTGACAGGGTCTGGGGCCAACGTCCTGACTTTC; CDR3: CASSVVTGSGANVLTF
J: TRBJ2-3; D: TRBD2; V: TRBV7-3; size: .; DNA: TGTGCCAGCAGCTTAGGGGGGGGATCGAACACAGATACGCAGTATTTT; CDR3: CASSLGGGSNTDTQYF
J: TRBJ1-1; D: .; V: TRBV12-3/TRBV12-4; size: .; DNA: TGTGCCAGCAGTTCTAACAGGGAGGGCACTGAAGCTTTCTTT; CDR3: CASSSNREGTEAFF
J: TRBJ2-5; D: TRBD1; V: TRBV4-3; size: many; DNA: TGCGCCAGCAGGCGGACAGGGGGTTTCCAAGAGACCCAGTACTTC; CDR3: CASRRTGGFQETQYF
J: TRBJ1-4; D: .; V: TRBV4-1; size: few; DNA: TGCGCCAGCAGCCAAAGAACAGCAAATGAAAAACTGTTTTTT; CDR3: CASSQRTANEKLFF
J: TRBJ1-4; D: .; V: TRBV4-2; size: many; DNA: TGTGCCAGCAGCCCGGAAGATAGGGGGGTGAGAAAACTGTTTTTT; CDR3: CASSPEDRGVRKLFF
J: TRBJ2-5; D: .; V: TRBV6-2/TRBV6-3; size: .; DNA: TGTGCCAGCAGCGATCCCGGGACTGCGTACCAAGAGACCCAGTACTTC; CDR3: CASSDPGTAYQETQYF
J: TRBJ1-5; D: .; V: TRBV19; size: .; DNA: TGTGCCAGTAGTCTCCTTGGGGGTCAGCCCCAGCATTTT; CDR3: CASSLLGGQPQHF
J: TRBJ1-4; D: .; V: TRBV6-5; size: many; DNA: TGTGCCAGCAGCCGAATTGCTAATGAAAAACTGTTTTTT; CDR3: CASSRIANEKLFF
J: TRBJ2-7; D: TRBD1; V: TRBV28; size: many; DNA: TGTGCCAGCAGGGAGGACAGGGGGAGCTCCTACGAGCAGTACTTC; CDR3: CASREDRGSSYEQYF
J: TRBJ2-3; D: .; V: TRBV5-1; size: few; DNA: TGCGCCAGCAGCTTGTGGGGGGCCGCAGATACGCAGTATTTT; CDR3: CASSLWGAADTQYF
J: TRBJ1-6; D: .; V: TRBV7-9; size: many; DNA: TGTGCCAGCAGCTTAGTCATGGGAGACTCACCCCTCCACTTT; CDR3: CASSLVMGDSPLHF
J: TRBJ2-7; D: .; V: TRBV5-1; size: .; DNA: TGCGCCAGCAGCTTGATCGGGGCCCACTACGAGCAGTACTTC; CDR3: CASSLIGAHYEQYF
J: TRBJ1-1; D: .; V: TRBV7-2; size: many; DNA: TGTGCCAGCACCAACCCGGGGATCGCGAACACTGAAGCTTTCTTT; CDR3: CASTNPGIANTEAFF
J: TRBJ1-5; D: .; V: TRBV7-2; size: many; DNA: TGTGCCAGCAGCTTAGGAGGGATCAATCAGCCCCAGCATTTT; CDR3: CASSLGGINQPQHF
J: TRBJ2-2; D: TRBD2; V: TRBV7-2; size: many; DNA: TGTGCCAGCAGCGCCGGACTAGTTGACGGGGAGCTGTTTTTT; CDR3: CASSAGLVDGELFF
J: TRBJ2-3; D: .; V: TRBV12-3/TRBV12-4; size: .; DNA: TGTGCCAGCAGTTTTAGTCCGGATACGCAGTATTTT; CDR3: CASSFSPDTQYF
J: TRBJ2-7; D: TRBD1; V: TRBV4-3; size: many; DNA: TGCGCCAGCAGCCAAATCTCGGGGACAGGGGTCATCTACGAGCAGTACTTC; CDR3: CASSQISGTGVIYEQYF
J: TRBJ1-1; D: TRBD1; V: TRBV12-3/TRBV12-4; size: many; DNA: TGTGCCAGCAGTCCGCCGGACAGGCGGAACACTGAAGCTTTCTTT; CDR3: CASSPPDRRNTEAFF
J: TRBJ1-1; D: .; V: TRBV20-1; size: .; DNA: TGCAGTGCCTTGGACAGACAGAACACTGAAGCTTTCTTT; CDR3: CSALDRQNTEAFF
J: TRBJ2-7; D: TRBD1; V: TRBV28; size: .; DNA: TGTGCCAGCACCGTATTAGGGCAGGGGGCTTACGAGCAGTACTTC; CDR3: CASTVLGQGAYEQYF
J: TRBJ2-1; D: .; V: TRBV5-1; size: many; DNA: TGCGCCAGCAGCTCGGTCCAGGGTAACTACAATGAGCAGTTCTTC; CDR3: CASSSVQGNYNEQFF
J: TRBJ2-5; D: .; V: TRBV14; size: few; DNA: TGTGCCAGCAGCCAAGATCGCGGCGTCGCAGAGACCCAGTACTTC; CDR3: CASSQDRGVAETQYF